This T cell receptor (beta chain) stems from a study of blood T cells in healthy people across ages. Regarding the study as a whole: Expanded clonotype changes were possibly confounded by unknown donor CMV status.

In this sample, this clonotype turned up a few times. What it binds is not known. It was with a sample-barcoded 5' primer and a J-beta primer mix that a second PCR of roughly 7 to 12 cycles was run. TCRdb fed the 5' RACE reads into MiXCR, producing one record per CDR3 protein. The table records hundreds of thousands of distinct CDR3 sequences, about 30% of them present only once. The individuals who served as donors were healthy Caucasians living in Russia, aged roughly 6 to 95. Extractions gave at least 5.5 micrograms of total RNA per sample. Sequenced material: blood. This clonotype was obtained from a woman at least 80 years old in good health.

CDR3 sequence reads: CASSSGWVGELFF. Here the CDR3 DNA reads TGTGCCAGCAGCTCAGGGTGGGTCGGGGAGCTGTTTTTT. This rearrangement joins TRBV12-3 or TRBV12-4 to TRBJ2-2; D perhaps matches TRBD1 (5 bases). The ends were cut back, 6 bases at V and 7 bases at J, with 12 bases in the middle. The CDR3 totals 13 residues.